This T cell receptor (beta chain) was observed in a study of Graves' ophthalmopathy and Graves' hyperthyroidism. Investigators amplified TCR beta CDR3 regions from RNA transcripts. First-round RT-PCR employed HTBI primers, with a second-round multiplex PCR after it. One entry per CDR3 protein results from TCRdb running MiXCR on the multiplex PCR reads. The sample yields about 210,000 distinct CDR3 sequences, less than 30% seen once. A diagnosis was made from clinical symptoms together with serum thyroxine, TRAb, thyroid ultrasound and orbital computed tomography. The CDR3 length is 14 residues. In germline, CDR1 is SGDLS, CDR2 YYNGEE. Trimming left V 3 bases short and J 6 bases short, with 12 bases between.

The sequence came from a man in his fifties or sixties with Graves' ophthalmopathy. Sequences were obtained from peripheral blood. V usage is TRBV9 and J usage is TRBJ2-2, with D unresolved. The CDR3 sequence: CASSANRIPGELFF. The CDR3 DNA reads TGTGCCAGCAGCGCAAATAGGATTCCCGGGGAGCTGTTTTTT.